A selection of T cell receptor beta chains follows, all from one sample in a study of brain T cells in children with intractable seizures. The assay was immunoSEQ multiplex PCR, and TCRdb's table has in-frame clones only and misses some. The data contain fewer than 6,500 clones, roughly 94% of them singletons. Sequencing was performed on resected brain tissue, taken at surgery. The source of these receptors is a boy in the first two years of life with focal cortical dysplasia and intractable seizures. Each CDR3 is given with its conserved first and last residue. The D gene is left open where the match is weak. Clone size appears in some rows only: once, few, many, or a class for an expanded clone.

TRBV27	TRBJ1-2	.	13	.	CASSLREKYGYTF	TGTGCCAGCAGTTTGCGGGAGAAGTATGGCTACACCTTC
TRBV6-6	TRBJ2-1	.	13	.	CATGVPLYNEQFF	TGTGCCACCGGCGTCCCCCTTTACAATGAGCAGTTCTTC
TRBV5-1	TRBJ2-7	TRBD2	14	.	CASSLSGGDYEQYF	TGCGCCAGCAGCTTAAGCGGGGGGGACTACGAGCAGTACTTC
TRBV2	TRBJ2-7	TRBD2	17	once	CASESGGAIRSSYEQYF	TGTGCCAGCGAGAGCGGGGGGGCCATTAGAAGCTCCTACGAGCAGTACTTC
TRBV11-2	TRBJ1-1	.	15	.	CASSLDRRGDTEAFF	TGTGCCAGCAGCTTAGATCGGAGGGGCGACACTGAAGCTTTCTTT
TRBV15	TRBJ1-1	.	16	.	CATSRDRRQMNTEAFF	TGTGCCACCAGCAGAGATCGCCGACAGATGAACACTGAAGCTTTCTTT
TRBV7-2	TRBJ2-3	.	17	.	CASSLPSAGISTDTQYF	TGTGCCAGCAGTTTACCGTCGGCGGGGATTAGCACAGATACGCAGTATTTT
TRBV21-1	TRBJ2-7	.	14	once	CASSKGGQGYEQYF	TGTGCCAGCAGCAAAGGGGGACAGGGATACGAGCAGTACTTC
TRBV6-6	TRBJ2-1	.	15	.	CASGTGPLGNNEQFF	TGTGCCAGCGGCACCGGGCCCTTGGGGAACAATGAGCAGTTCTTC
TRBV27	TRBJ2-7	.	12	.	CASSFSGYEQYF	TGTGCCAGCAGTTTCTCAGGGTACGAGCAGTACTTC